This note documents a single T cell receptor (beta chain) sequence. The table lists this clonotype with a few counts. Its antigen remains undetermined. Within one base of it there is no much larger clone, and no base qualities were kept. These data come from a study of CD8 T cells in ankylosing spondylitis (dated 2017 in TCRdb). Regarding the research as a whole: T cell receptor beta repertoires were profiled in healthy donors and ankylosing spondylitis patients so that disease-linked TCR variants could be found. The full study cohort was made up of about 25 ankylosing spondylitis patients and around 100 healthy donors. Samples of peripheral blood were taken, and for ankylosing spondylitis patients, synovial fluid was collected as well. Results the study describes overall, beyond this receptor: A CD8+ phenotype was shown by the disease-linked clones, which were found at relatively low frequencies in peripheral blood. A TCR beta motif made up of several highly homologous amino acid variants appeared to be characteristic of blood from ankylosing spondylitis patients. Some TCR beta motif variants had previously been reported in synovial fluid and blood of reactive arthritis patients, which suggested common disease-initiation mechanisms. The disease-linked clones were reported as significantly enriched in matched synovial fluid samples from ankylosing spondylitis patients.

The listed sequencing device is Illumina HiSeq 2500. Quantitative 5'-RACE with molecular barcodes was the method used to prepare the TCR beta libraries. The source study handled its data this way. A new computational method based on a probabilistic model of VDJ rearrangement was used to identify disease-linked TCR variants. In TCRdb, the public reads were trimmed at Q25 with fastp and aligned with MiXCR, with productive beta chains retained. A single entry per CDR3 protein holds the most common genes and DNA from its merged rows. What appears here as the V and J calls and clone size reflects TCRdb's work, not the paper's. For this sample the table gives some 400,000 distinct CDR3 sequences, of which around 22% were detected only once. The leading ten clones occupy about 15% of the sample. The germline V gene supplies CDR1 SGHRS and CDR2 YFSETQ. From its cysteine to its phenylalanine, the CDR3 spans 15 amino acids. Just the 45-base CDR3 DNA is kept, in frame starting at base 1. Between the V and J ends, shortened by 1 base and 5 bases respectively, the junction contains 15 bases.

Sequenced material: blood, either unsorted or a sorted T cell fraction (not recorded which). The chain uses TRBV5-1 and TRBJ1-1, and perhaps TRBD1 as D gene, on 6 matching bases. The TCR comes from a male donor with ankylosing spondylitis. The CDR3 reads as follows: CASSLLGGRSTEAFF. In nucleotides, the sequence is TGCGCCAGCAGCTTGTTGGGGGGGCGATCTACTGAAGCTTTCTTT.